These 10 T cell receptor beta chains share one sample of origin, sequenced in a study of shared clonotypes between healthy human individuals. TCRdb's table, derived via immunoSEQ multiplex PCR, lists solely in-frame clones and lacks some. The sample shows about 1.5 million clones, 95% to 99% of them seen only once. The sequenced material came from naive CD4+ T cells sorted from blood. The subset denotes: CD45RA+ positively selected. These receptors were obtained from a man aged 25-45 years in good health.

CDR3 sequence (DNA): TGTGCCAGCAGCCCAAACCCTAGCGGGAGTATCTACGAGCAGTACTTC. Protein: CASSPNPSGSIYEQYF. The chain couples TRBV7-3 to TRBJ2-7, with TRBD2 identical over 10 bases. There are 16 residues in the CDR3. The junction had 10 bases not matched to a gene; V was cut back by 5 bases and J by 3 bases. Germline CDR1 SGHTA, CDR2 FQGTGA. Full variable domain (rest looked up from reference TRBV7-3 and TRBJ2-7): GAGVSQTPSNKVTEKGKYVELRCDPISGHTALYWYRQSLGQGPEFLIYFQGTGAADDSGLPNDRFFAVRPEGSVSTLKIQRTERGDSAVYLCASSPNPSGSIYEQYFGPGTRLTVT.

Notes on this clone: Other DNA sequences from this sample encode an identical CDR3 as well. The chain is built from TRBV28 and TRBJ1-1; D ambiguous. The CDR3 covers 14 residues. Per germline, CDR1 MDHEN and CDR2 SYDVKM. Between the trimmed V and J ends, which lost 7 bases and 5 bases, there was a span of 17 bases. The CDR3: CASTLGLGNTEAFF. CDR3 nucleotide sequence: TGTGCCAGCACTCTAGGGTTGGGGAATACTGAAGCTTTCTTT.

The rearrangement links TRBV19 to TRBJ1-1; no reliable D call. The CDR3 extends over 15 amino acids. CDR1 LNHDA and CDR2 SQIVND come from the germline V gene (reference sequence). Trimming removed 0 bases from V and 1 base from J, with 9 bases in between. CDR3 sequence reads: CASSIDRAPNTEAFF. As DNA, the CDR3 is TGTGCCAGTAGTATAGATCGGGCGCCGAACACTGAAGCTTTCTTT.

The chain uses TRBV29-1 and TRBJ2-3, with 9 bases identical to TRBD2. V gave up 1 base and J gave up 4 bases; unmatched junction bases: 6. This CDR3 region has 15 residues. The germline CDR1 and CDR2 sequences are SQVTM and ANQGSEA. The CDR3 nucleotides are TGCAGCGTTGAAGGAGGGCGGGAGGGGGCAGATACGCAGTATTTT. It is translated as CSVEGGREGADTQYF.

V gene TRBV14 combines with J gene TRBJ2-3; tentative D call: TRBD1 (6 bases). The V end lost 4 bases, the J end lost 6 bases, and 14 bases lay between the germline ends. The germline gives CDR1 SGHDN, CDR2 FVKESK. The CDR3 is 14 residues long. CDR3: CASSPQGYRDTQYF. In DNA form, the CDR3 reads TGTGCCAGCAGCCCACAGGGTTATAGGGATACGCAGTATTTT.

The rearrangement joins TRBV18 to TRBJ2-7; 7 positions agree with TRBD2. The V segment lost 0 bases and the J segment 1 base; nucleotides outside the gene matches: 3. Germline values: CDR1 KGHSH, CDR2 LQKENI. The CDR3 has 15 residues. The DNA for the CDR3 is TGTGCCAGCTCACCACCCGGACTAGAATCCTACGAGCAGTACTTC. It codes for CASSPPGLESYEQYF.

V gene TRBV29-1 combines with J gene TRBJ1-1; D is unresolved. The germline V gene has CDR1 SQVTM and CDR2 ANQGSEA. This CDR3 contains 12 residues. Trimming took off 7 bases at V and 1 base at J, with 10 bases between the two ends. CDR3 region: CSASFRNTEAFF. The CDR3 bases are TGCAGCGCCTCTTTCAGGAACACTGAAGCTTTCTTT.

This chain joins TRBV30 and TRBJ1-4, with no clear D. The ends were cut back, 2 bases at V and 0 bases at J, with 10 bases in the middle. The CDR3 extends over 15 amino acids. The germline V gene has CDR1 GTSNPN and CDR2 SVGIG (reference sequence). In DNA, the CDR3 is TGTGCCTGGAGTTCAATGAGTGCAACTAATGAAAAACTGTTTTTT. It specifies CAWSSMSATNEKLFF. Together with reference TRBV30 and TRBJ1-4, the CDR3 gives the full variable domain: SQTIHQWPATLVQPVGSPLSLECTVEGTSNPNLYWYRQAAGRGLQLLFYSVGIGQISSEVPQNLSASRPQDRQFILSSKKLLLSDSGFYLCAWSSMSATNEKLFFGSGTQLSVL.

The sample holds one count of this clone. The chain carries TRBV4-3 and TRBJ2-2; D is unclear. Germline assignment: CDR1 LGHNA and CDR2 YSLEER. The V and J ends lost 0 bases and 6 bases respectively, with 5 bases between them. The CDR3 has 13 residues. The DNA for the CDR3 is TGCGCCAGCAGCCAAGATCAGTCCGGGGAGCTGTTTTTT. Translation gives CASSQDQSGELFF.

The rearrangement joins TRBV5-1 to TRBJ2-5; TRBD2 matches 13 bases. Germline V gene sequence: CDR1 SGHRS, CDR2 YFSETQ. The CDR3 has 16 residues. Trimming removed 1 base from V and 3 bases from J; junction bases left unmatched: 3. The CDR3 loop reads CASSLTGTSGEETQYF. The DNA for the CDR3 is TGCGCCAGCAGCTTGACGGGGACTAGCGGGGAAGAGACCCAGTACTTC.